This T cell receptor (beta chain) came from a study of Graves' ophthalmopathy and Graves' hyperthyroidism. Findings and caveats of the study: With less than 90% sensitivity and roughly 80% specificity, a 13-signature model separated ophthalmopathy from stable hyperthyroidism. Most clonotypes expanded in thyroid above 0.001 frequency were present in blood too.

The authors amplified TCR beta CDR3 regions, and they did so from RNA transcripts for repertoire sequencing. Investigators did first-round RT-PCR with HTBI primers, then second-round multiplex PCR. TCRdb independently ran MiXCR on the multiplex PCR reads; one entry per CDR3 protein. The sample contains about 400,000 distinct CDR3 sequences, around 20% of which appear only once. In this cohort's terms, stable hyperthyroidism meant no ophthalmopathy by 18 months of follow-up. As for this clonotype: Its antigen is unidentified. One base away lies a much larger clone, so this may be a sequencing read error.

The V end was cut by 0 bases, the J end by 13 bases, with 22 bases between. The CDR3 has 16 residues. Germline assignment: CDR1 SGHTA and CDR2 FQGNSA. This chain connects TRBV7-2 to TRBJ2-4; D is undetermined. This TCR came from a young woman with stable Graves' hyperthyroidism. The sequenced sample was peripheral blood. CDR3 sequence reads: CASSLANDGPSVMQYF. The CDR3 region has the DNA TGTGCCAGCAGCTTAGCGAATGACGGCCCGTCGGTCATGCAGTACTTC. The full variable domain, in which reference TRBV7-2 and TRBJ2-4 provide the parts outside the CDR3, is GAGVSQSPSNKVTEKGKDVELRCDPISGHTALYWYRQSLGQGLEFLIYFQGNSAPDKSGLPSDRFSAERTGGSVSTLTIQRTQQEDSAVYLCASSLANDGPSVMQYFGAGTRLSVL.